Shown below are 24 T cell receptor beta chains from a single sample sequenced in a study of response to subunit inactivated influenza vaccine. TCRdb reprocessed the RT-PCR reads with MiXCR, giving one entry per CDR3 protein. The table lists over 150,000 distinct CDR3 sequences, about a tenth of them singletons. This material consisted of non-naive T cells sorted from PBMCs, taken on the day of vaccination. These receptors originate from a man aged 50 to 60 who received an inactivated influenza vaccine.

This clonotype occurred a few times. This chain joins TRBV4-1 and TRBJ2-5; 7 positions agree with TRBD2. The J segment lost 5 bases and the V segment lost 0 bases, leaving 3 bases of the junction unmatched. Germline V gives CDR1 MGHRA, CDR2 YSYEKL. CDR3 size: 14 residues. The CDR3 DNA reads TGCGCCAGCAGCCAAGAGTGGGAGGGGGAGACCCAGTACTTC. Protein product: CASSQEWEGETQYF.

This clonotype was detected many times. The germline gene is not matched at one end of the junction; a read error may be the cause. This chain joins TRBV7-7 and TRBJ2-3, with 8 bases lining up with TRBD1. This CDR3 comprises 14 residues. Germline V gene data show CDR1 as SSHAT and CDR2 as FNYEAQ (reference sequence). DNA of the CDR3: TGTGCTAGCAGCTTAAGTCCAGGGGGCGGTACGCAGTATTTT. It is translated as CASSLSPGGGTQYF.

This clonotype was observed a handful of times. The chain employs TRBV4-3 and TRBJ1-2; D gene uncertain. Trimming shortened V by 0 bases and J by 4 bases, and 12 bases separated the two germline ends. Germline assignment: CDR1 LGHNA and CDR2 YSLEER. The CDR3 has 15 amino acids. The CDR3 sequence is CASSQDRGNLYGYTF. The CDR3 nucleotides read TGCGCCAGCAGCCAAGATCGCGGCAATCTCTATGGCTACACCTTC.

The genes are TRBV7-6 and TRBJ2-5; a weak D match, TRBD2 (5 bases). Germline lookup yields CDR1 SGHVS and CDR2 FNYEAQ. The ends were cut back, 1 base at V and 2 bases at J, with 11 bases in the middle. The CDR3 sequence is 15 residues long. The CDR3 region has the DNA TGTGCCAGCAGCTTAGTGGCTAGCCAACAAGAGACCCAGTACTTC. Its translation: CASSLVASQQETQYF.

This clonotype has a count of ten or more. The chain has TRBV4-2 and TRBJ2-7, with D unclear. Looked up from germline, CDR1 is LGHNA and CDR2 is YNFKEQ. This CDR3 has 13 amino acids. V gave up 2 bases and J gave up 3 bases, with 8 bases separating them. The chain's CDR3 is CASSQLADYEQYF. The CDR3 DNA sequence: TGTGCCAGCAGCCAACTGGCAGACTACGAGCAGTACTTC.

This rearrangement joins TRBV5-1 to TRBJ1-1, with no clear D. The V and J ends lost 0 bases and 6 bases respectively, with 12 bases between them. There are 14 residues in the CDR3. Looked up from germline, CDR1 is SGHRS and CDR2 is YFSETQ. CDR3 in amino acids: CASSLASFSSEAFF. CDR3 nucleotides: TGCGCCAGCAGCTTGGCCAGCTTCTCGTCTGAAGCTTTCTTT.

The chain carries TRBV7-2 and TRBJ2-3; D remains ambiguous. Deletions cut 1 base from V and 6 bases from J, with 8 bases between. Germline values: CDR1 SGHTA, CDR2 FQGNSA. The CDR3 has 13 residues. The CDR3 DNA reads TGTGCCAGCAGCTTAGTTAAGGAGGATACGCAGTATTTT. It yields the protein CASSLVKEDTQYF.

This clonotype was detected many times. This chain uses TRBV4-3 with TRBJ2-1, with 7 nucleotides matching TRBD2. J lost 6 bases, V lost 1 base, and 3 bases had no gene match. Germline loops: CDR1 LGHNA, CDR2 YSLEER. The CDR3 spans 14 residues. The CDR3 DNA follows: TGCGCCAGCAGCCAAGGTAGCGGGCCCAATGAGCAGTTCTTC. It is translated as CASSQGSGPNEQFF.

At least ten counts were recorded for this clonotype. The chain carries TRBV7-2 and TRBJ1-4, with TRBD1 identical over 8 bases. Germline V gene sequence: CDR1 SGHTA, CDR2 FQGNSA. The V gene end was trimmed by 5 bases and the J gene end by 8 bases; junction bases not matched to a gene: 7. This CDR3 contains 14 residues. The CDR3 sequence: CASSVRQGREKLFF. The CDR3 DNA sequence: TGTGCCAGCAGCGTGAGACAGGGGAGAGAAAAACTGTTTTTT.

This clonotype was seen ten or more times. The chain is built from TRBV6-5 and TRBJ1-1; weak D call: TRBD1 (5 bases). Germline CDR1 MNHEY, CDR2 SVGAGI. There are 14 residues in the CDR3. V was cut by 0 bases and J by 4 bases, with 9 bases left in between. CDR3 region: CASSYSGGGTEAFF. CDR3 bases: TGTGCCAGCAGTTACTCGGGGGGGGGCACTGAAGCTTTCTTT.

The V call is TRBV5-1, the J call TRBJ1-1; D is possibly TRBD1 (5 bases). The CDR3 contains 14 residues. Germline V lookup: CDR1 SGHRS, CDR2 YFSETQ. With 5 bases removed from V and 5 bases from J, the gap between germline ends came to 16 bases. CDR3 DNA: TGCGCCAGCAGAAAGGACAATATGGGAACTGAAGCTTTCTTT. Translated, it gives CASRKDNMGTEAFF. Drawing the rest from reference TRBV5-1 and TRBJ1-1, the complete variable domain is KAGVTQTPRYLIKTRGQQVTLSCSPISGHRSVSWYQQTPGQGLQFLFEYFSETQRNKGNFPGRFSGRQFSNSRSEMNVSTLELGDSALYLCASRKDNMGTEAFFGQGTRLTVV.

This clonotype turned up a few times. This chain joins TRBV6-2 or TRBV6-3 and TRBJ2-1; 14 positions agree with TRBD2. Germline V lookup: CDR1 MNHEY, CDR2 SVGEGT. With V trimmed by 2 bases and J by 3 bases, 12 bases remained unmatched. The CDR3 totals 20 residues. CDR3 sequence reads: CASSYPGGGLAGVGYNEQFF. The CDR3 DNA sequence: TGTGCCAGCAGTTACCCAGGAGGGGGACTAGCGGGAGTGGGCTACAATGAGCAGTTCTTC.

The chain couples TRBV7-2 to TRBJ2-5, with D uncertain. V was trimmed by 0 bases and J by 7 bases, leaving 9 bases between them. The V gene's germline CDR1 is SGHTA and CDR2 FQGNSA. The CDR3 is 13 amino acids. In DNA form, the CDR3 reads TGTGCCAGCAGCTTAGCTCAACAGCGGACCCAGTACTTC. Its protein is CASSLAQQRTQYF.

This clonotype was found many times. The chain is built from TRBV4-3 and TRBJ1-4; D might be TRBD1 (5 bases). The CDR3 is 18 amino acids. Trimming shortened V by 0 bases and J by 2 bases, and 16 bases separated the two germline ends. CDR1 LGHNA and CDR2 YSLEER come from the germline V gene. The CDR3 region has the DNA TGCGCCAGCAGCCAAGATCCGAGGGATGGGGCGACTAATGAAAAACTGTTTTTT. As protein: CASSQDPRDGATNEKLFF.

The CDR3 DNA follows: TGTGCCAGCAGCCAAGAGGTTCAGGGAAGGAACACTGAAGCTTTCTTT. Its protein product is CASSQEVQGRNTEAFF. The chain combines TRBV3-1 with TRBJ1-1; weak D call: TRBD1 (5 bases). V lost 0 bases and J 1 base, leaving 12 bases between the germline ends. The CDR3 runs 16 residues. Germline-derived CDR1 and CDR2 are LGHDT and YNNKEL (reference sequence). The full variable domain, rest sourced from reference TRBV3-1 and TRBJ1-1, is DTAVSQTPKYLVTQMGNDKSIKCEQNLGHDTMYWYKQDSKKFLKIMFSYNNKELIINETVPNRFSPKSPDKAHLNLHINSLELGDSAVYFCASSQEVQGRNTEAFFGQGTRLTVV.

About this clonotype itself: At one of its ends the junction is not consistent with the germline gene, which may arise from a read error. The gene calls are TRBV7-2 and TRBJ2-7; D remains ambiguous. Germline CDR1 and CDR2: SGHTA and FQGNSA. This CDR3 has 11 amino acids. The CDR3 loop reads CATSSAYEQYF. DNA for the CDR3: TGTGCCACCAGCTCAGCTTACGAGCAGTACTTC. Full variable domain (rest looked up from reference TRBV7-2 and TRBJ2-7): GAGVSQSPSNKVTEKGKDVELRCDPISGHTALYWYRQSLGQGLEFLIYFQGNSAPDKSGLPSDRFSAERTGGSVSTLTIQRTQQEDSAVYLCATSSAYEQYFGPGTRLTVT.

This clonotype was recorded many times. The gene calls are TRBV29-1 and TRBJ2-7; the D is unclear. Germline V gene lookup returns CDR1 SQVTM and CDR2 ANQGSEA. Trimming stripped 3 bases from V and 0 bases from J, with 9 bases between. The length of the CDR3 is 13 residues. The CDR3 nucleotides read TGCAGCGTTGAGACGGAATACTCCTACGAGCAGTACTTC. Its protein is CSVETEYSYEQYF.

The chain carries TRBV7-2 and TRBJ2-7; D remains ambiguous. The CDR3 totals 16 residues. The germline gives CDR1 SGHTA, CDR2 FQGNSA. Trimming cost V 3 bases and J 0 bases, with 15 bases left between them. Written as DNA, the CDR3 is TGTGCCAGCAGCTTCGCGTGGTACCCGAGCTCCTACGAGCAGTACTTC. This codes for CASSFAWYPSSYEQYF.

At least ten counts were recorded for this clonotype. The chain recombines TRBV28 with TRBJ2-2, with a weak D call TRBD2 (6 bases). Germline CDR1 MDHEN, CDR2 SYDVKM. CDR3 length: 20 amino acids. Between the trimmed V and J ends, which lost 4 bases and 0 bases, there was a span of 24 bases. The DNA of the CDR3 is TGTGCCAGCAGTTACCTACTAGCTCCTGGTACAAGATCGAACACCGGGGAGCTGTTTTTT. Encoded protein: CASSYLLAPGTRSNTGELFF. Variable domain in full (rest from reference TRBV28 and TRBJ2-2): DVKVTQSSRYLVKRTGEKVFLECVQDMDHENMFWYRQDPGLGLRLIYFSYDVKMKEKGDIPEGYSVSREKKERFSLILESASTNQTSMYLCASSYLLAPGTRSNTGELFFGEGSRLTVL.

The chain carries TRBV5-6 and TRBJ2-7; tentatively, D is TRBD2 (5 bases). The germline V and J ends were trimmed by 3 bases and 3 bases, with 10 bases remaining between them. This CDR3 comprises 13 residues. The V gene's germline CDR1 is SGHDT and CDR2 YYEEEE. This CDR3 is CASSWTGNYEQYF. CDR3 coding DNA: TGTGCCAGCAGCTGGACCGGGAACTACGAGCAGTACTTC.

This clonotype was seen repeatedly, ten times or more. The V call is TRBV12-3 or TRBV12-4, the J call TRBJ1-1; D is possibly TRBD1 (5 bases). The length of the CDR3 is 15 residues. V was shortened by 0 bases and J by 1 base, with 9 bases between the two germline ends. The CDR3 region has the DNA TGTGCCAGCAGTTTAGCGGGACTGCCGAACACTGAAGCTTTCTTT. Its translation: CASSLAGLPNTEAFF.

CDR3 sequence: CSASRGRAYEQYF. For the CDR3, the DNA is TGCAGTGCTAGTAGGGGGAGGGCCTACGAGCAGTACTTC. This rearrangement joins TRBV20-1 to TRBJ2-7; TRBD2 is a possible D gene (7 bases). This CDR3 region has 13 residues. V lost 3 bases, J lost 2 bases, and 11 bases lay in between. In germline, CDR1 is DFQATT, CDR2 SNEGSKA (reference sequence).

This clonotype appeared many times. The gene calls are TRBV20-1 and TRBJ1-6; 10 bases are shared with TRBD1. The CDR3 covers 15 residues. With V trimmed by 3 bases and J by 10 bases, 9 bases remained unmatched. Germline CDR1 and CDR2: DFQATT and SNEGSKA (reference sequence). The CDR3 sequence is CSARDRDRGMSPLHF. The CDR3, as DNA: TGCAGTGCTAGGGACCGGGACAGGGGTATGTCACCCCTCCACTTT.

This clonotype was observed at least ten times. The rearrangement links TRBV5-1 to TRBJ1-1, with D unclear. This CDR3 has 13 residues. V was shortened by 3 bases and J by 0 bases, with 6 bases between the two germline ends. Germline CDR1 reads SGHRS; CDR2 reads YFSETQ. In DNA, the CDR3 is TGCGCCAGCAGCTGGACGCTGAACACTGAAGCTTTCTTT. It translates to CASSWTLNTEAFF.